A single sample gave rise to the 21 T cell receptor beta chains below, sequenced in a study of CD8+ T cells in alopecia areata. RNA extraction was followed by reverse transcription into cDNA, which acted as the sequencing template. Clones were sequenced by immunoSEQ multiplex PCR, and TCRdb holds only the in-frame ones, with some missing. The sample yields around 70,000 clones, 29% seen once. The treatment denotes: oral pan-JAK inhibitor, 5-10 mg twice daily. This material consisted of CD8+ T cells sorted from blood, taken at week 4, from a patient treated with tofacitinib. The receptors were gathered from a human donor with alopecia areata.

CDR3 region: CSVEFGQAFF. The CDR3 DNA sequence: TGCAGCGTTGAGTTTGGACAAGCTTTCTTT. The chain recombines TRBV29-1 with TRBJ1-1; D is uncertain. From germline, CDR1 is SQVTM and CDR2 ANQGSEA. The CDR3 contains 10 residues. The V and J ends lost 3 bases and 9 bases respectively, with 8 bases between them.

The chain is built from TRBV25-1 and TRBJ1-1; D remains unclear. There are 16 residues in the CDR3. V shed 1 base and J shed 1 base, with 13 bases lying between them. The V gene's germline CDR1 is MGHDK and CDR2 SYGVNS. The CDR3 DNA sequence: TGTGCCAGCAGTGAATCCTGGGGAGACACGAACACTGAAGCTTTCTTT. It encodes CASSESWGDTNTEAFF. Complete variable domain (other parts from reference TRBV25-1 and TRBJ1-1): EADIYQTPRYLVIGTGKKITLECSQTMGHDKMYWYQQDPGMELHLIHYSYGVNSTEKGDLSSESTVSRIRTEHFPLTLESARPSHTSQYLCASSESWGDTNTEAFFGQGTRLTVV.

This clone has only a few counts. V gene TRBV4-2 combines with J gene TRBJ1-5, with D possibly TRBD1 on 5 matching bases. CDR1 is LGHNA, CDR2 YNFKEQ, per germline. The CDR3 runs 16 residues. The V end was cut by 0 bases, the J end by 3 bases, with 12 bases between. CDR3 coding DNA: TGTGCCAGCAGCCAAGAGGCAGGGATCTTCAATCAGCCCCAGCATTTT. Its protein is CASSQEAGIFNQPQHF.

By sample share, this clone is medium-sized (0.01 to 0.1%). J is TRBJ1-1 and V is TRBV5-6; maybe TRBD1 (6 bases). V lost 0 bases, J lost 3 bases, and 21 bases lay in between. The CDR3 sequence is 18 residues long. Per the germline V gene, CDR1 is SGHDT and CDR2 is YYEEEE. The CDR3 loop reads CASSLAWDKGRGDTEAFF. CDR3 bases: TGTGCCAGCAGCTTGGCCTGGGACAAGGGTAGGGGAGACACTGAAGCTTTCTTT. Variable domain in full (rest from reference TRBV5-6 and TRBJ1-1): DAGVTQSPTHLIKTRGQQVTLRCSPKSGHDTVSWYQQALGQGPQFIFQYYEEEERQRGNFPDRFSGHQFPNYSSELNVNALLLGDSALYLCASSLAWDKGRGDTEAFFGQGTRLTVV.

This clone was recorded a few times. In DNA, the CDR3 is TGCAGCTGTGGGGAGGTGAGGACAGATACGCAGTATTTT. Amino acids: CSCGEVRTDTQYF. V is TRBV29-1 and J is TRBJ2-3; D is possibly TRBD2 (6 bases). Trimming removed 8 bases at V and 3 bases at J, with 15 bases between. The CDR3 consists of 13 residues. Looked up from germline, CDR1 is SQVTM and CDR2 is ANQGSEA.

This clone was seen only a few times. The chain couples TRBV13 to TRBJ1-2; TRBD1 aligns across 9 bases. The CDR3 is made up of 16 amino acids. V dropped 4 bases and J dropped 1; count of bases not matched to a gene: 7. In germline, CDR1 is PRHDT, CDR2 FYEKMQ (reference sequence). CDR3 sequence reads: CASSSGTGKLNYGYTF. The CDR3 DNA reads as TGTGCCAGCAGCTCCGGGACAGGGAAACTTAACTATGGCTACACCTTC.

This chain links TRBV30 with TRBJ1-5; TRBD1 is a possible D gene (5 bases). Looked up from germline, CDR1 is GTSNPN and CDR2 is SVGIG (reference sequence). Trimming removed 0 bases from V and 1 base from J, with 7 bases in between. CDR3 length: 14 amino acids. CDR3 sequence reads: CAWSVGGSNQPQHF. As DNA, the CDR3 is TGTGCCTGGAGTGTCGGGGGGAGCAATCAGCCCCAGCATTTT.

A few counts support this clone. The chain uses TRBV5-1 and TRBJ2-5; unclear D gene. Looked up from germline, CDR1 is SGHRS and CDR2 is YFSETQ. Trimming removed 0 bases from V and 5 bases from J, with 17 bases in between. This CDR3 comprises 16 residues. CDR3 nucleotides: TGCGCCAGCAGCTTGGCCTCGGTCAGGCGGCGGGAGACCCAGTACTTC. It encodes CASSLASVRRRETQYF.

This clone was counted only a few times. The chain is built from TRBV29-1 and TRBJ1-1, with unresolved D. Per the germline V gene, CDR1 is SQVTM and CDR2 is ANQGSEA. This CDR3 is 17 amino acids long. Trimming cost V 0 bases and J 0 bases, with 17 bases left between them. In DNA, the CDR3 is TGCAGCGTTGAAGATCTTCGTGGGAGACCCATGAACACTGAAGCTTTCTTT. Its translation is CSVEDLRGRPMNTEAFF.

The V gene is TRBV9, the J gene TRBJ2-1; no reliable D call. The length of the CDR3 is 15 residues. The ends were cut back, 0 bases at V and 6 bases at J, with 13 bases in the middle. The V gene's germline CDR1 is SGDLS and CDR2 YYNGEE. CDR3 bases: TGTGCCAGCAGCGTAGGTCTAACTCTGGGCAATGAGCAGTTCTTC. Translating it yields CASSVGLTLGNEQFF. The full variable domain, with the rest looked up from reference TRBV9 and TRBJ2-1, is DSGVTQTPKHLITATGQRVTLRCSPRSGDLSVYWYQQSLDQGLQFLIQYYNGEERAKGNILERFSAQQFPDLHSELNLSSLELGDSALYFCASSVGLTLGNEQFFGPGTRLTVL.

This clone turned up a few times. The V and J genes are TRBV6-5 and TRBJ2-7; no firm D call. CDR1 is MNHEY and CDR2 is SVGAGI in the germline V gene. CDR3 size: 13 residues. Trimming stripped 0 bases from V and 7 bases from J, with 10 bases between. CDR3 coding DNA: TGTGCCAGCAGTTACTCGATAAAATGGGAGCAGTACTTC. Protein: CASSYSIKWEQYF.

CDR3 loop: CASSFLGDRVTQYF. For the CDR3, the DNA is TGTGCCAGCAGTTTCCTTGGGGACAGGGTTACGCAGTATTTT. The J gene is TRBJ2-3, the V gene TRBV27, with 9 bases matching TRBD1. This CDR3 has 14 amino acids. The germline CDR1 and CDR2 sequences are MNHEY and SMNVEV (reference sequence). Trimming at V came to 3 bases and at J to 8 bases, leaving 6 bases not matched to a gene.

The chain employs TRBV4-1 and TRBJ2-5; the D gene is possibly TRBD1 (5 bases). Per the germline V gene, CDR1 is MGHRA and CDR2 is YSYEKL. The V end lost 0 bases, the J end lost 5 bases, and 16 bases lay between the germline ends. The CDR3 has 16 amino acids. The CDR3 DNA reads TGCGCCAGCAGCCAAGATCCCCTGGGGCCACGGGAGACCCAGTACTTC. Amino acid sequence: CASSQDPLGPRETQYF.

The CDR3 loop is CASSSSFQAPNEQFF. In DNA, the CDR3 is TGTGCCAGCAGCTCTAGTTTCCAGGCGCCCAATGAGCAGTTCTTC. The V and J genes are TRBV7-2 and TRBJ2-1; D remains ambiguous. The CDR3 covers 15 residues. V lost 4 bases, J lost 6 bases, and 16 bases lay in between. CDR1 is SGHTA and CDR2 is FQGNSA in the germline V gene.

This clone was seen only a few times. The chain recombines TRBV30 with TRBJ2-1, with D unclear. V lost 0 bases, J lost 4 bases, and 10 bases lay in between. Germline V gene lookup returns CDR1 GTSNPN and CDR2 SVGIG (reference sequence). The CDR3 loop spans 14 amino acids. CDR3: CAWSVLGRYNEQFF. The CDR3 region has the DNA TGTGCCTGGAGTGTATTGGGCAGATACAATGAGCAGTTCTTC. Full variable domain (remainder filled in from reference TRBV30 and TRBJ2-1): SQTIHQWPATLVQPVGSPLSLECTVEGTSNPNLYWYRQAAGRGLQLLFYSVGIGQISSEVPQNLSASRPQDRQFILSSKKLLLSDSGFYLCAWSVLGRYNEQFFGPGTRLTVL.

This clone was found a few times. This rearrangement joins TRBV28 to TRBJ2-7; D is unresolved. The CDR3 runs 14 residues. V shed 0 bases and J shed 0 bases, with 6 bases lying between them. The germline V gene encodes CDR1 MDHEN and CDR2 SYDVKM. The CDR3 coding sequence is TGTGCCAGCAGTTTATGGAACAGCTCCTACGAGCAGTACTTC. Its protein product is CASSLWNSSYEQYF.

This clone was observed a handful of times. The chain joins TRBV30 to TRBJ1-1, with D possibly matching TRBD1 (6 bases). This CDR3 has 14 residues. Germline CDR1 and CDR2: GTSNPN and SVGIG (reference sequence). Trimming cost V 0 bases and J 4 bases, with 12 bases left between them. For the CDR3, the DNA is TGTGCCTGGAGTGTACTGGGGGGGGCCACTGAAGCTTTCTTT. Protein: CAWSVLGGATEAFF.

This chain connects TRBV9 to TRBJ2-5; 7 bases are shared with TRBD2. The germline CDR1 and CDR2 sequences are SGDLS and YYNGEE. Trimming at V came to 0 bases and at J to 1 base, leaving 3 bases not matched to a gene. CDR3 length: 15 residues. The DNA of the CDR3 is TGTGCCAGCAGCGTAGGAGCGGGGACCCAAGAGACCCAGTACTTC. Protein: CASSVGAGTQETQYF.

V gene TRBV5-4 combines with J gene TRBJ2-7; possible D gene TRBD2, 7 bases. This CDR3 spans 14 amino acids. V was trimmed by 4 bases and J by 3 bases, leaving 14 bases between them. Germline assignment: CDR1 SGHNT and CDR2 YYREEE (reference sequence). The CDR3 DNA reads TGTGCCAGCAGCGCGAGGGGGGGGAACTACGAGCAGTACTTC. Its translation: CASSARGGNYEQYF.

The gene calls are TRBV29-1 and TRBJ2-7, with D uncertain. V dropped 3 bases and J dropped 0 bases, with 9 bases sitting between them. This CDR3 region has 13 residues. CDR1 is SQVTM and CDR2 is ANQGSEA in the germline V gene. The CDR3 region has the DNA TGCAGCGTTGAGGCGGATGACTCCTACGAGCAGTACTTC. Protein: CSVEADDSYEQYF.

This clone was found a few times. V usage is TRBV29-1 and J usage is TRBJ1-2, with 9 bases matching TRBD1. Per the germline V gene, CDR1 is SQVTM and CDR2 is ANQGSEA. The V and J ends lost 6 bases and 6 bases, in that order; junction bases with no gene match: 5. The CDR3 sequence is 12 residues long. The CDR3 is CSVGQGGHGYTF. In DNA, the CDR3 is TGCAGCGTGGGACAGGGTGGGCATGGCTACACCTTC.